The sequence of this TCR beta chain was determined in a study of T-cell memory formation after mild COVID-19. Study outcomes and limitations: The study found contracting CD4+ clones mainly in CM and EM and contracting CD8+ clones in EMRA.

This clonotype has a handful of counts. Its antigen is unknown. The CDR3 loop spans 14 amino acids. With V trimmed by 4 bases and J by 3 bases, 4 bases remained unmatched. Germline-derived CDR1 and CDR2 are KGHSH and LQKENI. Constant-segment-primed 5'RACE gave TCR alpha and TCR beta cDNA libraries with sample barcodes and UMIs. TCRdb analysed the 5' RACE reads with MiXCR anew, one entry per CDR3 protein. The data show roughly 170,000 distinct CDR3 sequences, roughly 20% seen once. The chain uses TRBV18 and TRBJ1-1; 8 nucleotides align to TRBD1. The source is a man younger than 35 who had mild COVID-19 (a few samples of this study predate the infection). Cell type and time point are not known. Specimen: PBMCs or a T cell subset sorted from them (not recorded which). The CDR3 DNA reads as TGTGCCAGCTCACAAACAGGGGGGGACACTGAAGCTTTCTTT. This translates into CASSQTGGDTEAFF.